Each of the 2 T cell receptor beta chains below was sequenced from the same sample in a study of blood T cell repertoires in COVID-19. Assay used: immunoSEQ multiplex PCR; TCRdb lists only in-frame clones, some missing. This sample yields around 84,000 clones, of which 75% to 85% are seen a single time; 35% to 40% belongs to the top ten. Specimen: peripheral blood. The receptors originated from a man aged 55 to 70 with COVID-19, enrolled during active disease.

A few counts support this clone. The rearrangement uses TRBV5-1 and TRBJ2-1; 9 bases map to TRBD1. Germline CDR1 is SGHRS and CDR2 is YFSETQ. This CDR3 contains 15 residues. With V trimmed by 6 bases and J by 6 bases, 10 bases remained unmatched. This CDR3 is CASTTGGTGSNEQFF. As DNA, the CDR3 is TGCGCCAGCACTACCGGTGGGACAGGGTCCAATGAGCAGTTCTTC. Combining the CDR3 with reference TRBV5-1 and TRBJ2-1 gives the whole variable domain KAGVTQTPRYLIKTRGQQVTLSCSPISGHRSVSWYQQTPGQGLQFLFEYFSETQRNKGNFPGRFSGRQFSNSRSEMNVSTLELGDSALYLCASTTGGTGSNEQFFGPGTRLTVL.

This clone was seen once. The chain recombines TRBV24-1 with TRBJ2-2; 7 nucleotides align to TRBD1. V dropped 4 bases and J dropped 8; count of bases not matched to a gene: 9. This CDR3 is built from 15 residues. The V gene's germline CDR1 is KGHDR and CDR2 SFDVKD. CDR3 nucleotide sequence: TGTGCCACCAGTGACCCCCGACAGGGTTTAGGGGAGCTGTTTTTT. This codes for CATSDPRQGLGELFF.